This T cell receptor beta chain emerged from a study of blood T cell repertoires in COVID-19. Germline trimming cut 5 bases from V and 3 bases from J; bases unmatched to any gene: 7. Per the germline V gene, CDR1 is SEHNR and CDR2 is FQNEAQ (reference sequence). The CDR3 runs to 15 residues. Sequencing used immunoSEQ multiplex PCR; TCRdb keeps in-frame clones, though not all of them. The sample lists about 51,000 clones, about 86% occurring once. The specimen sequenced was peripheral blood. The chain links TRBV7-9 to TRBJ2-5, with TRBD2 matching 9 bases. The sequence derives from a man aged 55 to 70 with acute or convalescent COVID-19. The CDR3 sequence is CASSDPTSGKETQYF. Here the CDR3 DNA reads TGTGCCAGCAGCGACCCGACTAGCGGTAAAGAGACCCAGTACTTC.